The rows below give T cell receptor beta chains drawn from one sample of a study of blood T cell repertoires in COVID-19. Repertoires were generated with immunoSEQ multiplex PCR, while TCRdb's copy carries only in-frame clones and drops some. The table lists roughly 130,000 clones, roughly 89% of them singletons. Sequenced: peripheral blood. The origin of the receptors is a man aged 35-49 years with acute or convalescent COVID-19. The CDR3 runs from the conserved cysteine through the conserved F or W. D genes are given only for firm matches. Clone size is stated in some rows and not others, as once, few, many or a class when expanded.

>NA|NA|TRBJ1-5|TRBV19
TGTGCCAGTAGTCGGGGTTATCAGCCCCAGCATTTT
CASSRGYQPQHF
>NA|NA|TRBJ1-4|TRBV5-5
TGTGCCAGCAGCTTGGATAATCCGGGAACTAATGAAAAACTGTTTTTT
CASSLDNPGTNEKLFF
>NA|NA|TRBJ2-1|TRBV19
TGTGCCAGTAGTATGTGGGCGGGGCCGCCGTTCTTC
CASSMWAGPPFF
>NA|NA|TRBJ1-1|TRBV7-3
TGTGCCAGCAGCGAAATTGGGGGCTGGACTGAAGCTTTCTTT
CASSEIGGWTEAFF
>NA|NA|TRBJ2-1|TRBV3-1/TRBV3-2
TGTGCCAGCAGCTACCCCCACGGTGAGCAGTTCTTC
CASSYPHGEQFF
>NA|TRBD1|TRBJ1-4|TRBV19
TGTGCCAGTAGTAGCACAGGGGACGTTGTTGAAAAACTGTTTTTT
CASSSTGDVVEKLFF
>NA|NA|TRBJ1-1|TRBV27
TGTGCCAGCAGCCCGGGGGGCACTGAAGCTTTCTTT
CASSPGGTEAFF
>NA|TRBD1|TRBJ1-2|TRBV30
TGTGCCTGGAGTACCGGACAGGGAGGGGGCGGCTACACCTTC
CAWSTGQGGGGYTF
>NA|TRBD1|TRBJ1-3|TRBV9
TGTGCCAGCAACCAGGGGGCTAATGGAAACACCATATATTTT
CASNQGANGNTIYF
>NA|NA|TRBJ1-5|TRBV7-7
TGTGCCAGCAGCTACCCATACCCCGACAGATCCAATCAGCCCCAGCATTTT
CASSYPYPDRSNQPQHF
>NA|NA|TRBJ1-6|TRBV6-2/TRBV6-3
TGTGCCAGCAGTTACCTCCAGGTTAATTCACCCCTCCACTTT
CASSYLQVNSPLHF
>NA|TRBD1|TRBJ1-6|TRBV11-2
TGTGCCAGCAGCTCGACAGGGCTGCTTCCGAATTCACCCCTCCACTTT
CASSSTGLLPNSPLHF
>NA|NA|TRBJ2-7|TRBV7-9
TGTGCCAGCAGCTTAGCGGGGCACGAGCAGTACTTC
CASSLAGHEQYF
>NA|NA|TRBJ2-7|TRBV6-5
TGTGCCAGCAGTTACTTCAGGGGAAGGTCCTACGAGCAGTACTTC
CASSYFRGRSYEQYF
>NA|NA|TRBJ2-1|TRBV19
TGTGCCAGTAGGGAGGGGAGCTCCTACAATGAGCAGTTCTTC
CASREGSSYNEQFF
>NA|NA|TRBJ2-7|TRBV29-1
TGCAGCGCCGGACGGGAATTCGAGCAGTACTTC
CSAGREFEQYF
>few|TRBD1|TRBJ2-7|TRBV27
TGTGCCAGCAGCCGGGACAGGGGGCAGGGCGAGCAGTACTTC
CASSRDRGQGEQYF
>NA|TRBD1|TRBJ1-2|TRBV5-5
TGTGCCAGCAGCCCCGGGACAGGACGAAACTATGGCTACACCTTC
CASSPGTGRNYGYTF
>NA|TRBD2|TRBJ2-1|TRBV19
TGTGCCAGTAGCACGGGGGGAAACTACAATGAGCAGTTCTTC
CASSTGGNYNEQFF
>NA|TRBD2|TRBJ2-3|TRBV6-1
TGTGCCAGCAGTGACACTAGCGGGGGGGCAGATACGCAGTATTTT
CASSDTSGGADTQYF
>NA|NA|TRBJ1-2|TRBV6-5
TGTGCCAGCAGCCAAAAGGGGGACACCTATGGCTACACCTTC
CASSQKGDTYGYTF
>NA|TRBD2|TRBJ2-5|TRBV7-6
TGTGCCAGCAGCTTCGGACTAGCGGGGGGGCAAGAGACCCAGTACTTC
CASSFGLAGGQETQYF
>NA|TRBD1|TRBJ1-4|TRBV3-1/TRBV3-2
TGTGCCAGCAGCCAAGATCCGGGACAGACAACTAATGAAAAACTGTTTTTT
CASSQDPGQTTNEKLFF
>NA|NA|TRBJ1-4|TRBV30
TGTGCCTGGAGGGGGAGGGGGAACGAAAAACTGTTTTTT
CAWRGRGNEKLFF
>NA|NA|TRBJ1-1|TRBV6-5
TGTGCCGCGCGGAGGACTTTGATGAACACTGAAGCTTTCTTT
CAARRTLMNTEAFF
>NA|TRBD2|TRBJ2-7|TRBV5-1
TGCGCCAGCAGCCCTTCGGGGCGGGAGTCGAAGGAGCAGTACTTC
CASSPSGRESKEQYF
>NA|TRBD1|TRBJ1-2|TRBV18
TGTGCCAGCTCACCGGGACAGACCTTCTATGGCTACACCTTC
CASSPGQTFYGYTF
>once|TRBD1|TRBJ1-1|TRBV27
TGTGCCAGCAGACCGAACAGGGGGACGGTAAACACTGAAGCTTTCTTT
CASRPNRGTVNTEAFF
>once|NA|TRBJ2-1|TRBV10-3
TGTGCCATCAGTGACCCAGGCTACAGGGTTGGCAATGAGCAGTTCTTC
CAISDPGYRVGNEQFF
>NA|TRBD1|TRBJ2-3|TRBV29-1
TGCAGCGTTGTGGGGGGACAGGGCACAGATACGCAGTATTTT
CSVVGGQGTDTQYF
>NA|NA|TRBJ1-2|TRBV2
TGTGCCAGCATGAAGGGACTCATTTCGGATGGCTACACCTTC
CASMKGLISDGYTF
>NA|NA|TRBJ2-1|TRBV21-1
TGTGCCAGCAGCAAATGGGGAACAGGGGACAATGAGCAGTTCTTC
CASSKWGTGDNEQFF
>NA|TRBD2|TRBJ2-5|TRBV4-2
TGTGCCAGCAGCCAAGAGGCGGGGAGGGTGGAGACCCAGTACTTC
CASSQEAGRVETQYF
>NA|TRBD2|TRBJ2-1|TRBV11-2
TGTGCCAGCAGCTTAGGTAGGACTAGTGGCTATGAGCAGTTCTTC
CASSLGRTSGYEQFF
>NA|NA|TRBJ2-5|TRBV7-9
TGTGCCAGCAGCCCTTACTCGCAGGGGTGGGAGACCCAGTACTTC
CASSPYSQGWETQYF
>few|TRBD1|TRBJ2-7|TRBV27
TGTGCCAGCAGCTTAACTACAGGGGGCCCCTACGAGCAGTACTTC
CASSLTTGGPYEQYF
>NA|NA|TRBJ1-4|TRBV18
TGTGCCAGCTCACCAGGTAACGAGGAAAAACTGTTTTTT
CASSPGNEEKLFF
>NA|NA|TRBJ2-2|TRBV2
TGTGCCAGCGGGAGCCCTAACACCGGGGAGCTGTTTTTT
CASGSPNTGELFF
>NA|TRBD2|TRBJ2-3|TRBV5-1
TGCGCCAGCCGAGTGGTAGGCGGGGGGCTAAGCACAGATACGCAGTATTTT
CASRVVGGGLSTDTQYF
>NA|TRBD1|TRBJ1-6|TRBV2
TGTGCCAGCAGTGGGACAGGGACTTCACCCCTCCACTTT
CASSGTGTSPLHF
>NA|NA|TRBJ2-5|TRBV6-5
TGTGCCAGCAGTTACTCGATACGGGGGCAAGAGACCCAGTACTTC
CASSYSIRGQETQYF
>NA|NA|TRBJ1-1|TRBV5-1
TGCGCCAGCAGCTTGACTCGTTTGGCGGTGAACACTGAAGCTTTCTTT
CASSLTRLAVNTEAFF
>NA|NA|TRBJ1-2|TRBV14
TGTGCCAGCAGCCCCCCCGGCAGGCAGCCCTCTGGCTACACCTTC
CASSPPGRQPSGYTF
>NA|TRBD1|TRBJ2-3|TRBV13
TGTGCCAGCAGCTCCTCAGGGGGTATCGCAGATACGCAGTATTTT
CASSSSGGIADTQYF
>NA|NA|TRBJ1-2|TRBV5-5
TGTGCCAGCAGCACCGGACAGATCTATGGCTACACCTTC
CASSTGQIYGYTF